This T cell receptor (beta chain) was observed in a study of cytomegalovirus exposure and HLA in healthy donors. This CDR3 is 14 amino acids long. V was shortened by 7 bases and J by 9 bases, with 19 bases between the two germline ends. The germline gives CDR1 MNHEY, CDR2 SVGAGI. This clone was counted a few times. The primer mix had 60 Vbeta and 13 Jbeta primers. Data came from immunoSEQ multiplex PCR; TCRdb stores just in-frame clones and leaves some out. The table has fewer than 200,000 clones, roughly 13% seen once; the top ten hold more than 7%. Sequencing used PBMCs. The chain couples TRBV6-5 to TRBJ2-1; TRBD2 is a possible D gene (5 bases). The source of this sequence is a man aged 50-59 years in good health and CMV-seropositive. The CDR3: CASTVKTGVSEQFF. In DNA, the CDR3 is TGTGCCAGCACCGTAAAGACCGGGGTCAGTGAGCAGTTCTTC.